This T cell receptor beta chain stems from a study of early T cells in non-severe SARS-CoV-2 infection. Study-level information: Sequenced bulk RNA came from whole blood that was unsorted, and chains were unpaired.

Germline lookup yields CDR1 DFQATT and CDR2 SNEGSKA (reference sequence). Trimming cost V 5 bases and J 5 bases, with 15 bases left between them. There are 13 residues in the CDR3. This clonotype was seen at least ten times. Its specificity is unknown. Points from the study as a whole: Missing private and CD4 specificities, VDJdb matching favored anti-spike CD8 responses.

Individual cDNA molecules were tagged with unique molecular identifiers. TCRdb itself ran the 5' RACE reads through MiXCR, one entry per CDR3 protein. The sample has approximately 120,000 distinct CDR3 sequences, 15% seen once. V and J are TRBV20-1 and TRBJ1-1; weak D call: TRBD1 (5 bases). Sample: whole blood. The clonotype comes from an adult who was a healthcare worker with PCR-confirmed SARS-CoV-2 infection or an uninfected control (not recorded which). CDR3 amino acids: CSAPQPGGTEAFF. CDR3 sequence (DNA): TGCAGTGCTCCGCAACCCGGGGGAACTGAAGCTTTCTTT.